This T cell receptor beta chain was captured in a study of blood T cell repertoires in COVID-19. Study in general: Acute and convalescent COVID-19 samples came from the United States, Italy and Spain. Nucleic acid was either cDNA or gDNA, and it came from T cells, B-cell-depleted T cells, or PBMCs.

This CDR3 contains 14 residues. Per the germline V gene, CDR1 is MNHEY and CDR2 is SVGAGI. V shed 6 bases, J shed 4 bases, and the junction held 5 bases outside the gene matches. Per the original methods: Reference gene primer amplification yielded estimated nucleated cell counts. The method was immunoSEQ multiplex PCR; TCRdb's version includes in-frame clones alone and lacks a portion of them. The V and J calls and the clone size are those of that table, but D and trimming were determined from the DNA. This table has over 400,000 clones, around 86% appearing once. This receptor was identified in a woman aged 25 to 39 with active or convalescent COVID-19. Sequenced input: peripheral blood. V and J are TRBV6-5 and TRBJ2-3; 9 bases agree with TRBD1. CDR3 region: CASSRDRAADTQYF. CDR3 sequence (DNA): TGTGCCAGCAGCCGGGACAGGGCGGCAGATACGCAGTATTTT.